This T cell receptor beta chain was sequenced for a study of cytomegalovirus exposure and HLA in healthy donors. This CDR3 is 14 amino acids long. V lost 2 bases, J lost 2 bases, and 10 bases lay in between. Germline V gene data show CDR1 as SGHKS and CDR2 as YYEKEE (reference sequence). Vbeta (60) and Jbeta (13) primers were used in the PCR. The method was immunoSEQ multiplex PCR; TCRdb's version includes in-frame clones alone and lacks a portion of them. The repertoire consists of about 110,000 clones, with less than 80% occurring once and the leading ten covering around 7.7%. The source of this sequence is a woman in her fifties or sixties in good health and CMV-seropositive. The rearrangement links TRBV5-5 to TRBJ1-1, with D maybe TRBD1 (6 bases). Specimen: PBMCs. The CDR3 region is CASSFQGPNTEAFF. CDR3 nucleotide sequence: TGTGCCAGCAGCTTTCAGGGGCCTAACACTGAAGCTTTCTTT.